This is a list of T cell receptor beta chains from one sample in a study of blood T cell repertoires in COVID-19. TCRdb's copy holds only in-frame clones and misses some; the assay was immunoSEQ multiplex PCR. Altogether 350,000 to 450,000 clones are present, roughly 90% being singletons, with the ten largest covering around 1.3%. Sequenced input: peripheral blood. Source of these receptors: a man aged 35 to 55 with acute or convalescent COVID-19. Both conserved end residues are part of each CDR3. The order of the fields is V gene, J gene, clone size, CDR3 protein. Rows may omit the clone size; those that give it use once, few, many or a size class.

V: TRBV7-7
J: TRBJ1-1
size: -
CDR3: CASSPSRSSKAFF

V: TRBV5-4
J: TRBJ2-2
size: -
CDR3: CASSWGALTSGRTGELFF

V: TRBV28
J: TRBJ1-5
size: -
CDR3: CASNDGSGGNQPQHF

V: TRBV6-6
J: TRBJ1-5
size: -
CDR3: CASSPGGYAGQPQHF

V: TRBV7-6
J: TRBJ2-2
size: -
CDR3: CASSSPGGTARTGELFF

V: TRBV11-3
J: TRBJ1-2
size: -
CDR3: CASSLDSSGVYGYTF

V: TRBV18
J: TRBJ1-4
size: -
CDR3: CASSPNTGGTNEKLFF

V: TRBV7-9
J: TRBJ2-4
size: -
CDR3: CASSRTENIQYF

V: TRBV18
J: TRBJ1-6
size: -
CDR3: CASSPRDRGSYNSPLHF

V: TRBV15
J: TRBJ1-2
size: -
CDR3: CATSRDQNYGYTF

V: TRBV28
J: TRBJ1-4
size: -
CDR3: CASSSDRAANEKLFF

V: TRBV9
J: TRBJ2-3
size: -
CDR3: CASSVAHRVTDTQYF

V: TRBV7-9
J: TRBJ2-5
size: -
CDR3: CASNFPPQTGLGETQYF

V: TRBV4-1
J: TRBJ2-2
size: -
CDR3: CASSQDWNNRGGELFF

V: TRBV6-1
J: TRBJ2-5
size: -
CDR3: CASSEIRGGQGQETQYF

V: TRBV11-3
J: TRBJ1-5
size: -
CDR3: CASSLDRCGTGKIQPQHF

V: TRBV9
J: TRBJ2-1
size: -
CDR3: CASSAKEGSSYNEQFF

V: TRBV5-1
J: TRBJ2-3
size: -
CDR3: CASSRGSRTDTQYF

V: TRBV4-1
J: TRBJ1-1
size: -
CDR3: CASSQQGYTEAFF

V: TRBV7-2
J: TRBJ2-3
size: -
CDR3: CASSSSGDTQYF

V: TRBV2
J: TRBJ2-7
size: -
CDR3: CASSHPLAGGTYEQYF

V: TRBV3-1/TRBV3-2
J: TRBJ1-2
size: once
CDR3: CASSQSDRGGYTF

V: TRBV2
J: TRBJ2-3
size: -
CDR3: CASSPDRSTDTQYF

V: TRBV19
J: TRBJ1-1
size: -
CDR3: CASSTSRGIGTEAFF

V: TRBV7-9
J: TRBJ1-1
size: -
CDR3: CASTPGTEAFF

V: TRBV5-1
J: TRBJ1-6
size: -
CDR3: CASSLSGDRGSPLHF

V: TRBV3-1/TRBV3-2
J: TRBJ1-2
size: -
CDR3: CASSQEARVHGYTF

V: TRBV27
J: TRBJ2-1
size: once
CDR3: CASSFPTELNEQFF

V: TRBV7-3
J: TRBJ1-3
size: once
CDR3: CASSPGFSSYSGNTIYF

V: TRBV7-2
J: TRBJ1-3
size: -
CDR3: CASSPILSGNTIYF

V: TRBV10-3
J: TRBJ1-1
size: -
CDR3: CAISASNTGRNTEAFF

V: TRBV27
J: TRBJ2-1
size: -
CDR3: CASSPTSGRLLNEQFF

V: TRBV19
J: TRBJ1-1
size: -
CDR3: CASSLGQGATEAFF